This T cell receptor beta chain was sequenced in a study of control samples from healthy donors and cancer patients. The assay was immunoSEQ multiplex PCR, and TCRdb's table has in-frame clones only and misses some. Of 22,000 or so clones listed, around 90% are singletons. This TCR was sampled from a woman aged 55-69 years with head and neck cancer. Sequenced input: PBMCs.

In DNA, the CDR3 is TGTGCCAGCAGCACTGACAGTCCCACCGGGGAGCTGTTTTTT. Amino acid sequence: CASSTDSPTGELFF. The rearrangement links TRBV7-9 to TRBJ2-2; D is perhaps TRBD1 (5 bases). V lost 5 bases and J lost 4, with 11 bases in between. Germline V gene data show CDR1 as SEHNR and CDR2 as FQNEAQ (reference sequence). The CDR3 loop spans 14 amino acids.